The source of this TCR beta chain is a study of control samples from healthy donors and cancer patients. Assay used: immunoSEQ multiplex PCR; TCRdb lists only in-frame clones, some missing. The sample gives roughly 160,000 clones, around 94% of which show up once; roughly 15% is in the top ten. The table lists this clone with a count of one. The CDR3 sequence is 17 residues long. V was clipped by 4 bases and J by 0 bases, with 17 bases between them. Germline assignment: CDR1 SGHNT and CDR2 YYREEE (reference sequence). The source is a man aged 55 to 69 with colorectal cancer. V usage is TRBV5-4 and J usage is TRBJ2-1; D gene unclear. The specimen sequenced was PBMCs. This CDR3 reads CASSARSGGFSYNEQFF. CDR3 coding DNA: TGTGCCAGCAGCGCCAGGTCAGGCGGTTTCTCCTACAATGAGCAGTTCTTC.